A selection of T cell receptor beta chains follows, all from one sample in a study of OX40 agonist ivuxolimab in advanced cancers. Assay: immunoSEQ multiplex PCR; the TCRdb copy retains only in-frame clones and omits some. The repertoire holds fewer than 85,000 clones, with more than 70% as singletons. Sequences were derived from CD4+ or CD8+ T cells sorted from blood, sampled in a trial of the OX40 agonist ivuxolimab. These receptors all come from an adult with an advanced solid tumor such as melanoma, head and neck, liver or kidney cancer. Each CDR3 is given with its conserved first and last residue. D genes are given only for firm matches. Clone size, where shown, is once, few, many, or a class for clones that have expanded.

DNA,CDR3,size,V,D,J
TGTGCCACCAGAGGTACAGGGAGCAGCAATCAGCCCCAGCATTTT,CATRGTGSSNQPQHF,NA,TRBV19,NA,TRBJ1-5
TGTGCCAGTAGTGAGTTAGCGAACACTGAAGCTTTCTTT,CASSELANTEAFF,once,TRBV19,NA,TRBJ1-1
TGTGCCAGCAGCTTGGGCCTAGCGGGTAACACAGATACGCAGTATTTT,CASSLGLAGNTDTQYF,NA,TRBV5-5,TRBD2,TRBJ2-3
TGTGCCAGCAGCGTAGGATCCCAACAGGGTTATGGCTACACCTTC,CASSVGSQQGYGYTF,NA,TRBV9,NA,TRBJ1-2
TGTGCCACCAGCAGAGATCGGAGCGCTGGAAACACCATATATTTT,CATSRDRSAGNTIYF,NA,TRBV15,NA,TRBJ1-3
TGTGCCAGCTCACCTGTAGGGCTTTATGGCTACACCTTC,CASSPVGLYGYTF,NA,TRBV18,NA,TRBJ1-2
TGTGCCAGCAGTCGCAGACAGGGGGTTAACTATGGCTACACCTTC,CASSRRQGVNYGYTF,NA,TRBV6-6,TRBD1,TRBJ1-2
TGTGCCAGCAGTTTGACAGGGGGCTCAGATACGCAGTATTTT,CASSLTGGSDTQYF,NA,TRBV27,TRBD1,TRBJ2-3
TGTGCCAGCTCACCACGGAGACAGGGTGTCACCTACGAGCAGTACTTC,CASSPRRQGVTYEQYF,NA,TRBV18,TRBD1,TRBJ2-7
TGTGCCAGCAGCTATTGGACTAGCGGGGGTTCGACAGATACGCAGTATTTT,CASSYWTSGGSTDTQYF,once,TRBV14,TRBD2,TRBJ2-3
TGTGCCAGCAGGAGGGGACAGAGGAATGAAAAACTGTTTTTT,CASRRGQRNEKLFF,few,TRBV6-5,TRBD1,TRBJ1-4
TGTGCCAGCAGTTTATCGTGGGACAGGGGGTACGAGCAGTACTTC,CASSLSWDRGYEQYF,NA,TRBV27,TRBD1,TRBJ2-7
TGTGCCAGCTCACCCGAAACCGTAGCGGGATCCTACGAGCAGTACTTC,CASSPETVAGSYEQYF,once,TRBV18,TRBD2,TRBJ2-7
TGTGCCAGCAGCGTGGGACGGAAAGCAGATACGCAGTATTTT,CASSVGRKADTQYF,NA,TRBV9,NA,TRBJ2-3
TGTGCCAGCTCACGTACCGGTGAGCAGTACTTC,CASSRTGEQYF,NA,TRBV18,NA,TRBJ2-7
TGTGCCAGCAGCCCTACCCCCATTGGCACCATATATTTT,CASSPTPIGTIYF,NA,TRBV9,NA,TRBJ1-3
TGTGCCAGCGGTCTGCCCGGGGGGTCGAACACCATATATTTT,CASGLPGGSNTIYF,NA,TRBV6-5,NA,TRBJ1-3
TGTGCCAGCTCACTACGGGACGGATACACTGAAGCTTTCTTT,CASSLRDGYTEAFF,NA,TRBV18,NA,TRBJ1-1
TGTGCCAGCAAGGGGGGGGGCTCCACCTACGAGCAGTACTTC,CASKGGGSTYEQYF,NA,TRBV27,NA,TRBJ2-7
TGCGCCAGCAGTGAGTCTCCAGGGCGAACTAACTATGGCTACACCTTC,CASSESPGRTNYGYTF,once,TRBV10-1,NA,TRBJ1-2
TGTGCCAGTAGTAGTAAAGGGGGCGGCGCCTACGGTGCTGAAGCTTTCTTT,CASSSKGGGAYGAEAFF,NA,TRBV19,TRBD1,TRBJ1-1
TGTGCCAGCAGCTTGAAAGGGGGAGGGGGTGAAGCTTTCTTT,CASSLKGGGGEAFF,NA,TRBV5-4,NA,TRBJ1-1
TGTGCCAGCAGCTTTCTCGGTGGCCACACTGAAGCTTTCTTT,CASSFLGGHTEAFF,NA,TRBV5-4,NA,TRBJ1-1
TGTGCCAGCAAGAGGGAAGTCAGCTATGGCTACACCTTC,CASKREVSYGYTF,NA,TRBV2,NA,TRBJ1-2
TGTGCCAGCAGTGCTCTCTCACAGAAAAATGAAAAACTGTTTTTT,CASSALSQKNEKLFF,NA,TRBV2,NA,TRBJ1-4
TGTGCCAGCAGTGAAGTGCAGGGGGCTAACTATGGCTACACCTTC,CASSEVQGANYGYTF,NA,TRBV2,TRBD1,TRBJ1-2
TGTGCCAGCAGCTTAAACGACTTCAGCAATCAGCCCCAGCATTTT,CASSLNDFSNQPQHF,few,TRBV11-2,NA,TRBJ1-5
TGTGCCAGCAGCCCCGGGGCGGGAGGTAAAGAGACCCAGTACTTC,CASSPGAGGKETQYF,once,TRBV11-3,TRBD2,TRBJ2-5
TGCGCCAGCAGCTTGGGAGCGGGAGCATCTGGAGAGCAGTACTTC,CASSLGAGASGEQYF,NA,TRBV5-1,TRBD2,TRBJ2-7
TGCGCCAGCAGCTTGGGGGGCTCAACTAATGAAAAACTGTTTTTT,CASSLGGSTNEKLFF,NA,TRBV5-1,NA,TRBJ1-4
TGCGCCAGCAGCTCCGCAGGGTACCAAGAGACCCAGTACTTC,CASSSAGYQETQYF,once,TRBV5-1,NA,TRBJ2-5
TGTGCCAGCAGCGTAGAGGGGGTCGGGGTTGAAGATACGCAGTATTTT,CASSVEGVGVEDTQYF,NA,TRBV9,NA,TRBJ2-3
TGCGCCAGCAGCCAAGATGAGGGGCGGCCCAGTGGTTCGACCGGGGAGCTGTTTTTT,CASSQDEGRPSGSTGELFF,once,TRBV4-1,NA,TRBJ2-2
TGTGCCAGCTCACCTAAACGGACACGCGACACCTACAATGAGCAGTTCTTC,CASSPKRTRDTYNEQFF,NA,TRBV18,NA,TRBJ2-1
TGTGCCAGCAGCCTTCCTTTGCGGGGGCGGGATACGCAGTATTTT,CASSLPLRGRDTQYF,NA,TRBV7-2,NA,TRBJ2-3
TGTGCCAGCAGTTACGGGACTAGCGGGATAGATACGCAGTATTTT,CASSYGTSGIDTQYF,NA,TRBV6-5,TRBD2,TRBJ2-3
TGTGCCAGCAGCTTAGTGGGACAGGGTAGATCACCCCTCCACTTT,CASSLVGQGRSPLHF,NA,TRBV7-6,TRBD1,TRBJ1-6
TGTGCCAGCAGCTTGGGGGGGACTTCGACCGGGGAGCTGTTTTTT,CASSLGGTSTGELFF,NA,TRBV5-4,NA,TRBJ2-2
TGTGCCAGCAGCTTGGGAATAGGTGATCAATCACCCCTCCACTTT,CASSLGIGDQSPLHF,NA,TRBV5-4,NA,TRBJ1-6
TGTGCCAGCTCACCACCGTCGACAGGGGCTGGGGCCAACGTCCTGACTTTC,CASSPPSTGAGANVLTF,NA,TRBV18,TRBD1,TRBJ2-6